This T cell receptor beta chain was recovered during a study of OX40 agonist ivuxolimab in advanced cancers. Across the whole study: Prior therapy, whether anti-PD-1, anti-PD-L1 or anti-CTLA-4, was allowed, and 30% to 40% had some.

Whole-study findings and limits: Average numbers of expanded clones were greater in CD8+ T cells than in CD4+.

The length of the CDR3 is 13 residues. V lost 5 bases, J lost 2 bases, and 8 bases lay in between. The germline V gene has CDR1 SNHLY and CDR2 FYNNEI. Comment on this clone: As yet, its antigen is unknown.

Generated by immunoSEQ multiplex PCR, the TCRdb table keeps only in-frame clones and is missing some. The sample consists of about 82,000 clones, around 85% of them appearing once. The material sequenced was CD4+ or CD8+ T cells sorted from blood, taken in a trial of the OX40 agonist ivuxolimab. This sequence was found in an adult with an advanced solid tumor such as melanoma, head and neck, liver or kidney cancer. The rearrangement links TRBV2 to TRBJ2-3; D remains ambiguous. CDR3 sequence: CASSSETTDTQYF. CDR3 DNA sequence: TGTGCCAGCAGTAGCGAAACCACAGATACGCAGTATTTT.